What follows is one T cell receptor beta chain and its context. Its antigen has not been determined. No base-level quality is on record; no much larger clone is a single base apart. These data come from a study of T cell responses to AZD1222 COVID-19 vaccine (dated by TCRdb to the early 2020s). About the study as a whole: A total of over 230 trial participants underwent TCR sequencing, of whom under 220 had received two doses of AZD1222 and some 25 had received two doses of the MenACWY control vaccine. Trial participants were enrolled by age into 18-55, 56-69 and 70-plus year subgroups, with around 140, 26 and 57 TCR-sequenced participants respectively. Study-level results and caveats: Reportedly, almost half of the unique spike-specific TCRs recognized epitopes lying outside the regions that are mutated in the B.1.351 and B.1.1.7 variants. Only six or seven AZD1222 recipients were SARS-CoV-2 seropositive at baseline, limiting conclusions about previously exposed vaccinees. Participants were mostly white British, with more females than males. The authors suggested clonal diversity may have been underestimated. After two AZD1222 doses, spike-specific TCR breadth and depth were significantly higher than at day 0 and than in MenACWY recipients. CD4 TCRs associated with the vaccine covered the entire spike protein, and the dominant responses were in regions 160-218 and 743-854. In the small 56-69-year group, the increase in depth fell short of significance, most likely because of low power. Because no day 14 peak-response samples were available, the repertoires could be characterized only after the peak T cell response.

The CDR3 regions of human TCRbeta chains were analyzed by immunosequencing. In the original analysis: TCRs in the repertoires were matched against a reference library of SARS-CoV-2-specific TCRs that had been generated with the MIRA antigen-specificity platform. Breadth meant the fraction of unique TCRs that were SARS-CoV-2-associated, whereas depth meant the fraction of total T cells that were SARS-CoV-2-associated. Using the MIRA data, every spike-specific TCR was mapped to the spike region that the TCR reacted to and assigned to either a CD4 or a CD8 class. Log10-transformed breadth and depth values were compared by one-way ANOVA with Sidak's multiple comparisons tests. TCRdb obtained this table from immuneACCESS and retained in-frame rearrangements with V and J assigned. These tables miss some clones; where compared with another copy, unresolved V genes account for less than half of the shortfall, and the remainder is unexplained. V and J calls and clone size are given by that table; D and trimming were obtained from the DNA. Present in this sample are tens of thousands of clones, approximately 89% of which were seen just once. The ten largest clones represent 5.2% of the sample.

Interpreted using the paper, the time point label stands for: baseline before first vaccination. The treatment or condition label on this specimen signifies: meningococcal conjugate vaccine given as trial control. Samples from vaccinated people were obtained from the UK trials COV001 and COV002, which included a single-blind randomized controlled phase 2/3 trial of AZD1222 (ChAdOx1 nCoV-19) in healthy adults. Trial participant PBMC samples were collected at day 0 and day 28 after the second dose for TCRbeta chain sequencing. Here the sequenced sample was peripheral blood, taken on day 0 of MenACWY control vaccination. This clonotype was sampled from an adult in good health.

In nucleotides, the sequence is TGTGCCAGCTCACCATCAGGGTTCGATCAGCCCCAGCATTTT. It codes for CASSPSGFDQPQHF. The chain joins TRBV18 to TRBJ1-5; the D gene is possibly TRBD1, with 5 bases matching. CDR1 and CDR2, looked up from the germline V gene, are KGHSH and LQKENI. The CDR3 contains 14 residues, cysteine and phenylalanine counted. Just the 42-base CDR3 DNA is kept, in frame starting at base 1. The junction carries 10 bases between V and J, which are trimmed by 2 bases and 5 bases respectively.